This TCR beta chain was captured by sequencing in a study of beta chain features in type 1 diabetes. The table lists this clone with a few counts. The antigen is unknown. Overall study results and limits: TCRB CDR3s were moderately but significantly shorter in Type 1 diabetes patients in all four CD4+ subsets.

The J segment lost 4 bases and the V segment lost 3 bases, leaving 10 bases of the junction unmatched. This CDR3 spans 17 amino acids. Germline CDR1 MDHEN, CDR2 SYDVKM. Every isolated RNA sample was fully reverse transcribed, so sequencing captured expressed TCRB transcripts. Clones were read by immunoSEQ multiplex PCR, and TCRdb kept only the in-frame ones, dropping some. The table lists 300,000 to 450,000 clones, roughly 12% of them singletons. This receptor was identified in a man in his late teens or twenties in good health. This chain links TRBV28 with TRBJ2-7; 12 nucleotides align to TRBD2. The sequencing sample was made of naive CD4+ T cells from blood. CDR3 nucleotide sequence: TGTGCCAGCAGTTTGCCCGGCGGGACTAGCGGGTCTTACGAGCAGTACTTC. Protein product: CASSLPGGTSGSYEQYF.